The present TCR beta chain was sequenced within a study of cytomegalovirus exposure and HLA in healthy donors (dated by TCRdb to 2015 to 2018). In terms of the full investigation: According to an earlier analysis of 587 of the donors, some 170 million T cells yielded over 90 million unique TCR beta sequences and about 300 Gb of sequence data. About 300 gigabases of sequencing data and around 87 million unique TCR sequences were included in an early release covering about 600 HLA-typed donors. Among the roughly 400 genotyped donors, around 81% belonged to the genetic ancestry cluster associated with self-reported Caucasian donors. The study was designed to test whether signatures of past pathogen exposure could be identified by cataloging public T cell receptors. The study profiled the T cell repertoires of fewer than 850 subjects by immunosequencing and related them to cytomegalovirus serostatus. In addition to the first cohort of 666 subjects, a separate validation cohort of 120 different subjects was used. High-throughput TCR immunosequencing, statistical association of individual TCRs with disease status, and machine learning were combined to predict cytomegalovirus infection status. A later analysis re-examined previously published TCR beta repertoires from roughly 650 donors and added high-resolution HLA genotyping to investigate patterns of TCR occurrence. In the later analysis, no new phenotypic data were used to find candidate immune exposures; instead, reliance was placed on TCR beta sequences and their occurrence across donors. To decide whether each TCR beta V gene segment behaved as functional or pseudogenic, an earlier analysis of nearly 600 of the donors relied on high-throughput TCR beta sequencing. Donor age, sex, ethnicity and CMV serostatus were collected together with the repertoire data. In a later genetic analysis, genome-wide SNP genotypes for about three fifths of the roughly 670 donors were used, and that subset was treated as a discovery cohort. All discovery cohort repertoires had been generated on a single sequencing platform. HLA typing covered class I and class II loci at four-digit resolution. Typing coverage varied by locus: about 620-640 donors for A, B, C, DRB1 and DQB1; approximately 520 for DQA1; around 610 for DPA1; around 490 for DPB1. Roughly five DR-DQ haplotypes were treated as single units for association and clustering because of strong linkage in the cohort. Among roughly 370 genotyped donors of the cohort, an average of around 240,000 unique TCR beta nucleotide sequences were sequenced per donor, around 18% of them non-productive. What the authors observed across the whole study: The authors suggested that the approach could potentially be generalized to other disease states and immunological phenotypes. A further reported finding was that TCR beta sequences accurately predicted the HLA-A and HLA-B alleles for most subjects in the first cohort. V-gene and J-gene trimming of TCR beta chains was associated with a missense DCLRE1C variant in a later genetic analysis, and the association was replicated in an independent cohort. Cytomegalovirus status was reported to be diagnosed by the classifier with high specificity and sensitivity in both the original and validation cohorts. Linkage disequilibrium might explain the correlated functional status among segregating V segments, but an unknown experimental factor could not be ruled out. Because counts were too low, 15 to 20 rarely observed V segments, including chromosome 9 orphons, were left out of the earlier analysis of some 600 of the donors. In vitro tests confirmed that three of the cytomegalovirus-associated TCR beta chains recognize cytomegalovirus antigens. While some public TCRs were present in many individuals, most TCR sequences turned up only very rarely across donors. HLA typing was unavailable for some donors at each locus, so association tests used only the typed subset. This cohort had only TCR beta chains sequenced, and the lack of alpha or paired-chain data limited which features could be detected. A cluster of highly shared sequence variants was judged likely to represent a technical artifact of the sequencing pipeline. Some IMGT-functional V segments, including TRBV6-2 and TRBV6-3, could not be told apart with the 87-base-pair reads, so those segments were excluded. In a later analysis, 15,000 to 20,000 TCR beta sequences were associated with specific HLA alleles at a false discovery rate of 0.05. Compared with the 666-donor mean, donors in an Asian-associated ancestry cluster had fewer N-insertions in productive TCRs, according to a later genetic analysis. CMV serostatus was the only immune exposure information available for the cohort. The study listed approximately 150 TCR beta chains as associated with cytomegalovirus. In a later analysis, several top co-occurrence clusters were reported to appear linked to parvovirus B19, influenza, CMV and Epstein-Barr virus. In an earlier analysis of roughly 560 of the donors, most TCR beta V segments were observed in productive rearrangements about 90% or about 30% of the time, broadly matching IMGT annotations. Presence/absence analyses assumed roughly uniform sequencing depth across donors, an assumption that may not hold. Strong co-occurrence of HLA alleles, especially DR and DQ, made assigning TCR associations to individual alleles difficult. According to a later analysis, most CMV-associated TCR beta chains appeared to be HLA-restricted, and the HLA associations seemed to be driven largely by CMV exposure. In a later analysis, TCR association rates were found to vary across HLA loci, with the most associated TCRs seen for DRB1 alleles and the fewest for HLA-C alleles. In a later analysis, HLA-associated TCR beta chains showed more clonal expansion and lower generation probabilities than non-associated chains that were equally common.

This clone is a singleton in its sample. Its antigen remains unidentified. Within one base of it there is no much larger clone, and no base qualities were kept. V is reduced by 6 bases and J by 7 bases, leaving a spacing of 19 bases between them. CDR1 SNHLY and CDR2 FYNNEI are derived from the germline V gene. The CDR3 has 16 amino acids, counting the end cysteine and phenylalanine. Of the read, only the CDR3 DNA is kept; its 48 bases are in frame from base 1. Library method: the immunoSEQ multiplex PCR assay. For the multiplex PCR, a mixture combining 60 forward primers for TCR Vbeta segments and 13 reverse primers for TCR Jbeta segments was used. The CDR3 region of rearranged TCR beta genes was amplified from genomic DNA with a multiplex PCR assay. The amplified TCR beta libraries were sequenced on the Illumina HiSeq System as 87-base-pair reads. As for how the authors treated the data: Across the roughly 700 repertoires, a later analysis counted 80 million or so unique TCR beta chains, some 11 million of which were shared by at least two donors. Raw reads were error-corrected and collapsed into unique sequences with a nearest-neighbor algorithm that merged closely related sequences to remove PCR and sequencing errors. V, D and J gene segments were assigned by aligning CDR3 sequences to IMGT reference sequences. For a sequence to be retained, a match of at least six nucleotides to both a V gene segment and a J gene segment was required. Rearrangements were called productive when the CDR3 lacked stop codons and stayed in frame with V and J; all others were non-productive. Following IMGT convention, CDR3 was defined as the stretch from the second conserved V-encoded cysteine up to the conserved J-encoded phenylalanine. The earlier analysis of about 590 of the donors excluded sequences that lacked an unambiguous match to a single V gene segment. In an earlier analysis of a few hundred of the donors, a V segment was called functional when productive rearrangements were above 56.7%, and segregating when the standard deviation between donors exceeded 5%. To diagnose cytomegalovirus status from the catalog of TCR beta chain sequences, a statistical classification framework was built. V and J gene assignment, in a later analysis, came from comparing TCR nucleotide sequences with IMGT/GENE-DB human TR gene sequences. Using the TCRdist pipeline, a later analysis assigned CDR3 sequences along with most-parsimonious VDJ recombination scenarios. In a later analysis, each TCR beta chain was defined by its CDR3 amino acid sequence together with its V-gene family, and reads without a unique V-gene family were excluded. As a way to deal with suspected cross-contamination and a sequencing artifact, a later analysis dropped approximately 570 nucleotide sequences that were highly shared and had low generation probability. In a later analysis, a clonal expansion index for each public chain was calculated from normalized within-repertoire ranks of inferred template counts. A later analysis computed generation probabilities with a VDJ recombination model fitted to out-of-frame rearrangements, and checked the results against IGoR. In a later analysis, hypergeometric tests were used to score TCR-TCR, TCR-HLA and TCR-CMV co-occurrence, with a repertoire-size bias correction applied to TCR pairs. In a later analysis, false discovery rates were estimated by permuting HLA or CMV assignments 20 times. In a later analysis, co-occurring TCRs were grouped using DBSCAN, with TCRdist sequence similarity added in when clustering inside HLA-allele-positive subsets. For co-occurrence clustering, repertoires with fewer than 30,000 or more than 120,000 public chains were excluded, along with five repertoires with anomalous nucleotide sharing. TCRdb carries this immuneACCESS record with in-frame sequences only. Its versions omit some clonotypes, under half of them owing to an unresolved V gene in the studies checked, with the rest unexplained. V and J calls and clone size are copied from that table; D and trimming were computed from the DNA. The table for this sample lists about 160,000 clones; just under 80% of them were counted only once. Approximately 9.8% of the sample is taken by the ten largest.

The cohort consisted of 600 or so healthy bone marrow donors. At the time of sampling, every cohort member was nominally healthy, though immune exposures that went unrecorded were likely present. The donor was CMV seropositive and belonged to the group of 250 to 350 seropositive cohort members. Every donor gave a peripheral blood sample, and the peripheral blood mononuclear cells from that sample were used for TCR beta sequencing. The Qiagen DNeasy Blood Extraction Kit was used to extract genomic DNA from the blood cell samples. This sequence originates from a young man in good health and CMV-seropositive. Sequenced material: PBMCs. The sequence links TRBV2 to TRBJ1-6, with TRBD1 tentatively as D gene (6 bases match). The CDR3 reads CASSGPNRALNSPLHF. In nucleotides, the sequence is TGTGCCAGCAGCGGTCCTAACAGGGCCCTAAATTCACCCCTCCACTTT.